This paragraph reports one T cell receptor (beta chain). The CDR3 covers 15 residues. From germline, CDR1 is SGHTA and CDR2 FQGTGA. The V segment lost 5 bases and the J segment 7 bases; nucleotides outside the gene matches: 9. This record comes from a study of blood T cell repertoires in COVID-19. Across the study: The analysed material was cDNA or gDNA that came from T cells, B-cell-depleted T cells, or PBMCs.

TCRdb's copy holds only in-frame clones and misses some; the assay was immunoSEQ multiplex PCR. Here the sample spans around 80,000 clones, around 79% being singletons. The sample consisted of peripheral blood. The sequence was collected from a man older than 75 with acute or convalescent COVID-19. The rearrangement joins TRBV7-3 to TRBJ2-2, with TRBD1 matching 8 bases. The DNA for the CDR3 is TGTGCCAGCAGCCCGGACAGGGCTGGCGGCGGGGAGCTGTTTTTT. Protein product: CASSPDRAGGGELFF.